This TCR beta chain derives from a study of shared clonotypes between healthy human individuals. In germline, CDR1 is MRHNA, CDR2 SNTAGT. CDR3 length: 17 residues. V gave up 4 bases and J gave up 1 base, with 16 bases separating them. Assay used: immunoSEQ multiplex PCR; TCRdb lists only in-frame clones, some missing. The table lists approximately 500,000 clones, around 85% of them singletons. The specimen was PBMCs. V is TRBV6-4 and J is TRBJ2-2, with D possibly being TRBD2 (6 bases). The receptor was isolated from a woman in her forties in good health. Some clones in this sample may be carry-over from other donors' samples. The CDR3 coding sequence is TGTGCCAGCAGTGCCAGGTGGGCGGGGAAGAACACCGGGGAGCTGTTTTTT. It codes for CASSARWAGKNTGELFF.